The source of this T cell receptor (beta chain) is a study of blood T cell repertoires in COVID-19. The germline V and J ends were trimmed by 7 bases and 3 bases, with 14 bases remaining between them. The germline gives CDR1 MNHEY, CDR2 SMNVEV (reference sequence). There are 14 residues in the CDR3. Assay used: immunoSEQ multiplex PCR; TCRdb lists only in-frame clones, some missing. The table shows fewer than 350,000 clones, with around nine tenths occurring only once. Participant ages covered roughly 18 to 89 years across 24 US areas. The TCR comes from a woman aged 40-49 years who had recovered from COVID-19. What was sequenced was PBMCs or T cells enriched from blood (not recorded which). The rearrangement joins TRBV27 to TRBJ2-3, with D possibly being TRBD1 (6 bases). CDR3 in DNA: TGTGCCAGCATCCCTTGGGGGCAGACAGATACGCAGTATTTT. Translating gives CASIPWGQTDTQYF.